These T cell receptor beta chains were read from a single sample in a study of blood T cell repertoires in COVID-19. Method: immunoSEQ multiplex PCR; TCRdb's copy keeps in-frame clones and lacks some. The sample lists approximately 250,000 clones, approximately 86% occurring once. The sequenced sample consisted of peripheral blood. The receptor source for this set is a woman in her seventies with COVID-19, enrolled during active disease. Each CDR3 is given with its conserved first and last residue. D genes are given only for firm matches. For some rows the clone size is stated as once, few or many, or as a class when expanded; others skip it.

TRBV10-1	TRBJ2-3	TRBD2	.	TGCGCCAGCAGTGAGCAACTAGCGGGATACCTAGATACGCAGTATTTT	CASSEQLAGYLDTQYF
TRBV5-1	TRBJ2-3	.	.	TGCGCCAGCAGCTTTGCAGGGGGGCCAGATACGCAGTATTTT	CASSFAGGPDTQYF
TRBV3-1/TRBV3-2	TRBJ2-5	TRBD1	.	TGTGCCAGCAGCTCCTGGACAGGGGGCTCCCAAGAGACCCAGTACTTC	CASSSWTGGSQETQYF
TRBV25-1	TRBJ2-1	TRBD2	.	TGTGCCAGCATCGGACTAGCGGGGTTCAATGAGCAGTTCTTC	CASIGLAGFNEQFF
TRBV4-1	TRBJ1-4	.	.	TGCGCCAGCAGCCCACCCTTTGGAGGCGGAGAAAAACTGTTTTTT	CASSPPFGGGEKLFF
TRBV19	TRBJ2-2	.	once	TGTGCCAGTAACGGCGGAAACACCGGGGAGCTGTTTTTT	CASNGGNTGELFF
TRBV5-1	TRBJ2-5	TRBD2	.	TGCGCCAGCAGGCTAAGCGGGGGGTCTCTCGACCAAGAGACCCAGTACTTC	CASRLSGGSLDQETQYF
TRBV29-1	TRBJ2-2	.	.	TGCAGCGTGGGGACCCGGGACATCGACGGGGAGCTGTTTTTT	CSVGTRDIDGELFF
TRBV6-6	TRBJ2-3	TRBD1	many	TGTGCCAGCAGCTTGACAGGGCCGAGGGGCACAGATACGCAGTATTTT	CASSLTGPRGTDTQYF
TRBV7-9	TRBJ2-7	.	.	TGTGCCAGCAGCCTGGGAGGGGGACGGAGCTACGAGCAGTACTTC	CASSLGGGRSYEQYF
TRBV2	TRBJ2-2	.	.	TGTGCCAGCAGTGAAAAAACAGGGTACACCGGGGAGCTGTTTTTT	CASSEKTGYTGELFF
TRBV30	TRBJ1-6	.	.	TGTGCCTGGAGTGTCATGTGGGGGGATTCACCCCTCCACTTT	CAWSVMWGDSPLHF
TRBV24-1	TRBJ2-3	TRBD1	.	TGTGCCACCAGTGAGGGACAGAGACGCACAGATACGCAGTATTTT	CATSEGQRRTDTQYF
TRBV18	TRBJ1-1	.	.	TGTGCCAGCTCACCGACTCCAGGGGACACTGAAGCTTTCTTT	CASSPTPGDTEAFF
TRBV13	TRBJ2-3	TRBD1	.	TGTGCCAGCAGCTTGACGACAGGGGAAGGGGCAGATACGCAGTATTTT	CASSLTTGEGADTQYF
TRBV6-5	TRBJ2-2	TRBD2	few	TGTGCCAGCAGGAACCTAGCGGGGACCGGGGAGCTGTTTTTT	CASRNLAGTGELFF
TRBV2	TRBJ2-3	.	.	TGTGCCAGCAGTCTCCGGGGGGCATCCTCAGATACGCAGTATTTT	CASSLRGASSDTQYF
TRBV7-2	TRBJ2-2	.	.	TGTGCCAGCAGCTCACGGGGTTGGGACACCGGGGAGCTGTTTTTT	CASSSRGWDTGELFF
TRBV4-1	TRBJ2-1	.	once	TGCGCCAGCAGCCAATCCCCCCCACTAGGGAATGAGCAGTTCTTC	CASSQSPPLGNEQFF
TRBV6-5	TRBJ1-5	.	.	TGTGCCGACACTCGGAGGGGCCAGCCCCAGCATTTT	CADTRRGQPQHF
TRBV6-5	TRBJ1-6	.	.	TGTGCCAGCAGTTACGGGAGCAAAAAAAATTCACCCCTCCACTTT	CASSYGSKKNSPLHF